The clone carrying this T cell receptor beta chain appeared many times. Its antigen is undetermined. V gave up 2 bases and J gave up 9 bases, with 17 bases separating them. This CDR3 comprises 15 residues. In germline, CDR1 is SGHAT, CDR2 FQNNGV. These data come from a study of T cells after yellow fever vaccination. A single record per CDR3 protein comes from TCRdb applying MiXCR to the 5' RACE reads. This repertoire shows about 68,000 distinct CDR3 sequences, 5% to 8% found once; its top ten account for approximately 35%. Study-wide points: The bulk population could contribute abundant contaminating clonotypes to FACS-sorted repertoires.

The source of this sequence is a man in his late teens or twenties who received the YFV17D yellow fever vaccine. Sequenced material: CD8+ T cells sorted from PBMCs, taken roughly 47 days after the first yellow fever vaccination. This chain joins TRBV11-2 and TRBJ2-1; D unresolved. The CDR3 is CASSLFSLTLSEQFF. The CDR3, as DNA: TGTGCCAGCAGCTTATTTAGTCTCACTCTAAGTGAGCAGTTCTTC.